This T cell receptor (beta chain) was observed in a study of technical replicates of blood from four donors. Germline CDR1 and CDR2: MNHNS and SASEGT. V was clipped by 7 bases and J by 2 bases, with 11 bases between them. The CDR3 is 14 amino acids. The protocol was immunoSEQ multiplex PCR, while the TCRdb copy is restricted to in-frame clones and leaves out a portion. The table includes about 83,000 clones, approximately 94% detected once. This clone was found once. The source material was T cells isolated from PBMCs. The chain combines TRBV6-1 with TRBJ2-2; D might be TRBD1 (6 bases). The TCR was taken from a human donor in good health. The CDR3 loop reads CASTAGANTGELFF. CDR3 coding DNA: TGTGCCAGCACTGCAGGGGCAAACACCGGGGAGCTGTTTTTT.